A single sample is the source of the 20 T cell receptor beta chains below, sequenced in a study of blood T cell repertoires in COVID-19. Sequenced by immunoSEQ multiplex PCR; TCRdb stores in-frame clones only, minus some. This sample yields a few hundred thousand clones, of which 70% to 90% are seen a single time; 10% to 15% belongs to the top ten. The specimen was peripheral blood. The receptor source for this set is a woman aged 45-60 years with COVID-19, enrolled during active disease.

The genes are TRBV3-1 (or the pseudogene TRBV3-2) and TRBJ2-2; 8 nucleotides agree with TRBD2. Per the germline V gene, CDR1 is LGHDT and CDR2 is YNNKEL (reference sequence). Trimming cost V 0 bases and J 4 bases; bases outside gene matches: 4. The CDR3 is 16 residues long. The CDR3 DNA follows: TGTGCCAGCAGCCAAGAACTAGCGGTCTCCACCGGGGAGCTGTTTTTT. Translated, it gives CASSQELAVSTGELFF.

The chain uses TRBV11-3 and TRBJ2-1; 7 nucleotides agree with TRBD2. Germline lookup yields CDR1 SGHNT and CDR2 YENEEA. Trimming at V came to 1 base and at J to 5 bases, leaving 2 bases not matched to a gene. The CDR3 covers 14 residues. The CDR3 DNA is TGTGCCAGCAGCTTAGTCGGGGGGAACAATGAGCAGTTCTTC. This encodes CASSLVGGNNEQFF.

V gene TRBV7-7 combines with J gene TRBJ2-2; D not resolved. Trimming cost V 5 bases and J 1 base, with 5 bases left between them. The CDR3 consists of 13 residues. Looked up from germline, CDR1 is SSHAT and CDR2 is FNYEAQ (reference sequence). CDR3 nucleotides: TGTGCCAGCAGCCCCAGGAACACCGGGGAGCTGTTTTTT. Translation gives CASSPRNTGELFF.

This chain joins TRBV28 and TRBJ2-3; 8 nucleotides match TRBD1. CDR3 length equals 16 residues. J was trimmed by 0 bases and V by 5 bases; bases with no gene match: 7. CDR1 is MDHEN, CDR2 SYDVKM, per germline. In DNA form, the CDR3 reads TGTGCCAGCAGTAGGACAGGGCCGACTAGCACAGATACGCAGTATTTT. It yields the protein CASSRTGPTSTDTQYF.

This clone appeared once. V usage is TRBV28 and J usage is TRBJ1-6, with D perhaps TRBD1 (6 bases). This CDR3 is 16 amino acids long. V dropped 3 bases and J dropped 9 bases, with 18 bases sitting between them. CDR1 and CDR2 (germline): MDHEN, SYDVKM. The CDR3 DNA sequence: TGTGCCAGCAGTTTTACAAGACAGGCGTTAGGTTCACCCCTCCACTTT. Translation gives CASSFTRQALGSPLHF.

This CDR3 reads CASEGGGDRAYYTF. The CDR3 DNA follows: TGTGCCAGCGAAGGAGGTGGGGACAGGGCTTACTACACCTTC. The chain combines TRBV7-9 with TRBJ1-2; 9 nucleotides align to TRBD1. Losses at the gene ends were 8 bases for V and 10 bases for J; bases not matched to a gene: 14. The germline V gene has CDR1 SEHNR and CDR2 FQNEAQ (reference sequence). The CDR3 is 14 residues long.

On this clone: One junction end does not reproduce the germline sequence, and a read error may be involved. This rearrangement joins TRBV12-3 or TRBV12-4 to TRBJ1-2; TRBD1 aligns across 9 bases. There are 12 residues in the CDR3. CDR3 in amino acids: CASSLDRGRFAF. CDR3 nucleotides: TGTGCCAGCAGTTTAGACAGGGGGCGCTTCGCCTTC.

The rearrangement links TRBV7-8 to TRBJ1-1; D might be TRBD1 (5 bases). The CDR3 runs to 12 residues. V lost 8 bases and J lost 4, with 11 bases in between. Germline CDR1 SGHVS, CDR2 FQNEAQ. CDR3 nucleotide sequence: TGTGCCAGCGGGAGGGGTAGCACTGAAGCTTTCTTT. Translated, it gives CASGRGSTEAFF.

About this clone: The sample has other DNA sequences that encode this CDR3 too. The CDR3: CASSLARDTEAFF. CDR3 coding DNA: TGCGCCAGCAGCCTCGCTCGGGACACTGAAGCTTTCTTT. The rearrangement uses TRBV5-1 and TRBJ1-1, with D unclear. Germline CDR1 and CDR2: SGHRS and YFSETQ. The CDR3 is 13 amino acids. V was pared by 4 bases and J by 3 bases, with 10 bases between.

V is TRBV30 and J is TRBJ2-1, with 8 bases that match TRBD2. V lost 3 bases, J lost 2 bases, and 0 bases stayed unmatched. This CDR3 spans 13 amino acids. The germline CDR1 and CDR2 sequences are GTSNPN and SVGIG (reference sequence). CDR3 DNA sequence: TGTGCCTGGAGCGGGGGGGCCTACAATGAGCAGTTCTTC. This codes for CAWSGGAYNEQFF.

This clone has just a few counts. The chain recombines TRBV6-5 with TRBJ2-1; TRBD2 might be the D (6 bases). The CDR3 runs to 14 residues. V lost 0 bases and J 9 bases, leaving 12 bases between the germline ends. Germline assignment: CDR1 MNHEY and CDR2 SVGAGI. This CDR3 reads CASSYSGARGEQFF. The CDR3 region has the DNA TGTGCCAGCAGTTACTCAGGGGCGCGGGGTGAGCAGTTCTTC.

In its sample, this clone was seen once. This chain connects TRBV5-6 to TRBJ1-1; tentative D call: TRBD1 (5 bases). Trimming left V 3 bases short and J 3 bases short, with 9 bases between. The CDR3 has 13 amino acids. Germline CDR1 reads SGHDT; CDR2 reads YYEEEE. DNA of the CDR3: TGTGCCAGCAGCTGGGGGGATGACACTGAAGCTTTCTTT. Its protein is CASSWGDDTEAFF.

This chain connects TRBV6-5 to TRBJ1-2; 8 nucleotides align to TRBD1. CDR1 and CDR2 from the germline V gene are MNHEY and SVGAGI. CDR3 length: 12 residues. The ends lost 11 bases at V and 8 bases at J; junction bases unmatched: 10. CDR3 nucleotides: TGTGCCGCGACGACAGGGGCTGGGGGCTACACCTTC. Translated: CAATTGAGGYTF.

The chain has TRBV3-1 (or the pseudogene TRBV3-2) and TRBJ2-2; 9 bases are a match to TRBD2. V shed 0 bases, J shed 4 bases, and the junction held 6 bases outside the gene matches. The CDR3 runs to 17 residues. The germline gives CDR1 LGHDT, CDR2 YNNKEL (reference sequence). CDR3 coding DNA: TGTGCCAGCAGCCAAGATCAGCGGGGGGACTTCACCGGGGAGCTGTTTTTT. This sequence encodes CASSQDQRGDFTGELFF.

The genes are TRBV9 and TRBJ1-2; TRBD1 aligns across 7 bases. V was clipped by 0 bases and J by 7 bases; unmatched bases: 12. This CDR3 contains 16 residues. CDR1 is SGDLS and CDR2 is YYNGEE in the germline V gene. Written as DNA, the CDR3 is TGTGCCAGCAGCGTAGCCGTAACAGGGGTGGGAGGTGGCTACACCTTC. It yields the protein CASSVAVTGVGGGYTF.

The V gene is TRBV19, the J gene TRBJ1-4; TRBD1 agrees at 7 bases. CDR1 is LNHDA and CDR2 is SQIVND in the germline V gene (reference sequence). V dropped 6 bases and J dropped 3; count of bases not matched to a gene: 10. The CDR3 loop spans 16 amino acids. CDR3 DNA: TGTGCCAGTAGGCCGATCGACAGGGAACCTAATGAAAAACTGTTTTTT. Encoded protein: CASRPIDREPNEKLFF.

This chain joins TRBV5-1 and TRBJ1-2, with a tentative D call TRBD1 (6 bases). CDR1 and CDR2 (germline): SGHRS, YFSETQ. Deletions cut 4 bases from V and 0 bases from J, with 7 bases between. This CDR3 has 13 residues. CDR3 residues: CASSPGANYGYTF. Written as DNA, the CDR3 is TGCGCCAGCAGCCCAGGGGCTAACTATGGCTACACCTTC.

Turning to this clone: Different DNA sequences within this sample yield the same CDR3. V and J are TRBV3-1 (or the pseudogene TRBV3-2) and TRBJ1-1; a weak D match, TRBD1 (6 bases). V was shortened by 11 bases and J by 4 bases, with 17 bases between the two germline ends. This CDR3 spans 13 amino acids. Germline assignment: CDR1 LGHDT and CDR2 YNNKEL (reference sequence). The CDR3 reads CASSPGGATEAFF. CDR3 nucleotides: TGTGCCTCAAGCCCCGGGGGGGCCACTGAAGCTTTCTTT.

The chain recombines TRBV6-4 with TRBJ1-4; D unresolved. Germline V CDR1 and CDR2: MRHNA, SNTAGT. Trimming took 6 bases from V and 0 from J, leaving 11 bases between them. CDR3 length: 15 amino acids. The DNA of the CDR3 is TGTGCCAGCAGACCGGGAACCTCAACTAATGAAAAACTGTTTTTT. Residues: CASRPGTSTNEKLFF.

The CDR3 loop is CATSREQSHLNYGYTF. As DNA, the CDR3 is TGTGCCACCAGCAGAGAGCAATCACACCTCAACTATGGCTACACCTTC. The rearrangement links TRBV15 to TRBJ1-2; D call uncertain. This CDR3 contains 16 residues. The germline CDR1 and CDR2 sequences are LNHNV and YYDKDF (reference sequence). Trimming left V 0 bases short and J 2 bases short, with 13 bases between. The full variable domain, its missing parts supplied by reference TRBV15 and TRBJ1-2, is DAMVIQNPRYQVTQFGKPVTLSCSQTLNHNVMYWYQQKSSQAPKLLFHYYDKDFNNEADTPDNFQSRRPNTSFCFLDIRSPGLGDTAMYLCATSREQSHLNYGYTFGSGTRLTVV.